The 13 T cell receptor beta chains below were found in one sample sequenced in a study of shared clonotypes between healthy human individuals (dated by TCRdb to 2018 to 2020). Library construction relied on the immunoSEQ multiplex PCR assay. Held by TCRdb, this immuneACCESS table contains in-frame sequences only and omits some clones. Under half of the omission traces to an unresolved V gene where checked; the cause of the rest is unknown. Counted in this sample were approximately 240,000 clones; just over 65% of them appeared once. The leading ten clones occupy roughly 11% of the sample. Source material: memory CD4+ T cells sorted from blood. What the cell subset or site label conveys for this sample: CD45RA-negative fraction. The source of these receptors is a man younger than 45 in good health.

The sample holds one count of this clone. The rearrangement joins TRBV11-3 to TRBJ2-5; 7 bases line up with TRBD1. CDR1 and CDR2 from the germline V gene are SGHNT and YENEEA. V shed 4 bases and J 0 bases; nucleotides not matched to a gene: 11. The CDR3 sequence is 17 residues long. CDR3 loop: CASSSIHGQDHQETQYF. In DNA, the CDR3 is TGTGCCAGCAGCTCGATCCATGGACAGGATCACCAAGAGACCCAGTACTTC.

V usage is TRBV29-1 and J usage is TRBJ2-6; 9 positions match TRBD1. CDR1 is SQVTM and CDR2 is ANQGSEA in the germline V gene. The CDR3 runs to 15 residues. The junction had 5 bases not matched to a gene; V was cut back by 5 bases and J by 3 bases. CDR3: CSVSGQGGGANVLTF. CDR3 sequence (DNA): TGCAGCGTTTCGGGACAGGGTGGTGGGGCCAACGTCCTGACTTTC.

This clone was counted a few times. This chain links TRBV14 with TRBJ2-2; 10 bases agree with TRBD2. V was clipped by 4 bases and J by 5 bases; unmatched bases: 1. This CDR3 region has 14 residues. Germline CDR1 and CDR2: SGHDN and FVKESK. The CDR3 spells CASSRSGRTGELFF. The CDR3 bases are TGTGCCAGCAGCCGTAGCGGGAGGACCGGGGAGCTGTTTTTT.

This clone showed up just a few times. The chain employs TRBV28 and TRBJ1-5; no clear D. Germline lookup yields CDR1 MDHEN and CDR2 SYDVKM. This CDR3 contains 14 residues. Between the trimmed V and J ends, which lost 5 bases and 1 base, there was a span of 9 bases. The CDR3 reads CASSTGGSNQPQHF. The CDR3 coding sequence is TGTGCCAGCAGTACTGGCGGGAGCAATCAGCCCCAGCATTTT.

This chain links TRBV11-2 with TRBJ2-4; 7 bases align to TRBD2. The CDR3 has 19 amino acids. Germline CDR1 reads SGHAT; CDR2 reads FQNNGV. The ends lost 4 bases at V and 2 bases at J; junction bases unmatched: 17. The CDR3 region is CASSSLHYRGGWPKNIQYF. For the CDR3, the DNA is TGTGCCAGCAGCTCACTCCATTATCGGGGAGGGTGGCCCAAAAACATTCAGTACTTC.

The rearrangement joins TRBV7-2 to TRBJ2-1; 7 bases line up with TRBD2. Trimming at V came to 5 bases and at J to 4 bases, leaving 11 bases not matched to a gene. This CDR3 comprises 16 residues. CDR1 is SGHTA and CDR2 is FQGNSA in the germline V gene. Here the CDR3 DNA reads TGTGCCAGCAGCGTAGGCTCGAGCGGGGCATACAATGAGCAGTTCTTC. Translated, it gives CASSVGSSGAYNEQFF.

A remark on this clone: With a much larger clone just one base away, this may be a read error. DNA for the CDR3: TGTGCCAACTCACCCTCTCGCGGAAGCTCCTACAATGAGCAGTTCTTC. It is translated as CANSPSRGSSYNEQFF. V usage is TRBV18 and J usage is TRBJ2-1; D unresolved. Germline V gene sequence: CDR1 KGHSH, CDR2 LQKENI. The CDR3 has 16 amino acids.

This clone was found a few times. The same CDR3 can be traced to other DNA sequences in this sample. The rearrangement joins TRBV2 to TRBJ2-2, with 11 bases fitting TRBD2. The CDR3 is 14 residues long. The germline CDR1 and CDR2 sequences are SNHLY and FYNNEI. V shed 8 bases and J 1 base; nucleotides not matched to a gene: 0. CDR3 sequence reads: CASGLAGNTGELFF. As DNA, the CDR3 is TGTGCCAGCGGACTAGCGGGGAACACCGGGGAGCTGTTTTTT.

V and J are TRBV14 and TRBJ2-1; D remains ambiguous. Trimming left V 2 bases short and J 3 bases short, with 11 bases between. Germline CDR1 and CDR2: SGHDN and FVKESK. The CDR3 is 15 amino acids. CDR3: CASSQIGQFYNEQFF. The CDR3 DNA reads TGTGCCAGCAGCCAAATCGGGCAGTTCTACAATGAGCAGTTCTTC.

The chain recombines TRBV2 with TRBJ1-4, with unresolved D. This CDR3 region has 15 residues. Trimming pared 7 bases from V and 8 bases from J, leaving 20 bases between. Germline lookup yields CDR1 SNHLY and CDR2 FYNNEI. The CDR3, as DNA: TGTGCCAGCATTATCTCGTCAAACTTGGGGGAAAAACTGTTTTTT. Encoded protein: CASIISSNLGEKLFF.

This clone was counted at least ten times. V gene TRBV6-5 combines with J gene TRBJ2-7; D unresolved. Trimming removed 0 bases at V and 7 bases at J, with 13 bases between. There are 14 residues in the CDR3. Germline CDR1 MNHEY, CDR2 SVGAGI. The CDR3: CASSYSEPLGEQYF. The CDR3 coding sequence is TGTGCCAGCAGTTACTCGGAACCCCTTGGGGAGCAGTACTTC.

This clone was detected only once. The chain employs TRBV18 and TRBJ2-4; tentatively, D is TRBD2 (6 bases). The germline V gene encodes CDR1 KGHSH and CDR2 LQKENI. The CDR3 consists of 14 residues. Trimming took off 5 bases at V and 0 bases at J, with 8 bases between the two ends. CDR3 nucleotide sequence: TGTGCCAGCTCATGGGGACTAGCCAAAAACATTCAGTACTTC. Its protein is CASSWGLAKNIQYF. The full variable domain, its missing parts supplied by reference TRBV18 and TRBJ2-4, is NAGVMQNPRHLVRRRGQEARLRCSPMKGHSHVYWYRQLPEEGLKFMVYLQKENIIDESGMPKERFSAEFPKEGPSILRIQQVVRGDSAAYFCASSWGLAKNIQYFGAGTRLSVL.

In its sample, this clone was seen once. The chain recombines TRBV11-2 with TRBJ2-1, with a possible D match to TRBD1 (6 bases). CDR1 and CDR2 (germline): SGHAT, FQNNGV. This CDR3 contains 15 residues. V was pared by 0 bases and J by 10 bases, with 16 bases between. The CDR3 DNA follows: TGTGCCAGCAGCTTAGAGGTGGCCAGGGGAAGCGAGCAGTTCTTC. It translates to CASSLEVARGSEQFF. The full variable domain, completed using reference TRBV11-2 and TRBJ2-1, is EAGVAQSPRYKIIEKRQSVAFWCNPISGHATLYWYQQILGQGPKLLIQFQNNGVVDDSQLPKDRFSAERLKGVDSTLKIQPAKLEDSAVYLCASSLEVARGSEQFFGPGTRLTVL.